Shown below are 12 T cell receptor beta chains from a single sample sequenced in a study of cytomegalovirus exposure and HLA in healthy donors. Sequencing used immunoSEQ multiplex PCR; TCRdb keeps in-frame clones, though not all of them. This sample has hundreds of thousands of clones, with 90% found just once. The sample consisted of PBMCs. Source of these receptors: a woman under 40 in good health and CMV-seronegative.

The gene calls are TRBV9 and TRBJ1-2; TRBD1 is a possible D gene (6 bases). Germline-derived CDR1 and CDR2 are SGDLS and YYNGEE. V was pared by 0 bases and J by 3 bases, with 9 bases between. CDR3 length: 14 amino acids. The CDR3 protein is CASSVVGADYGYTF. CDR3 nucleotides: TGTGCCAGCAGCGTAGTGGGGGCAGACTATGGCTACACCTTC.

This sequence joins TRBV7-9 and TRBJ2-2; TRBD1 is a possible D gene (6 bases). This CDR3 comprises 12 residues. V was shortened by 3 bases and J by 14 bases, with 13 bases between the two germline ends. CDR1 is SEHNR, CDR2 FQNEAQ, per germline (reference sequence). Written as DNA, the CDR3 is TGTGCCAGCAGCTTGACTCAGGGGATCCTGTTTTTT. Amino acids: CASSLTQGILFF. Full variable domain (rest looked up from reference TRBV7-9 and TRBJ2-2): DTGVSQNPRHKITKRGQNVTFRCDPISEHNRLYWYRQTLGQGPEFLTYFQNEAQLEKSRLLSDRFSAERPKGSFSTLEIQRTEQGDSAMYLCASSLTQGILFFGEGSRLTVL.

The chain couples TRBV7-9 to TRBJ2-7; D call uncertain. V was pared by 4 bases and J by 1 base, with 14 bases between. CDR1 is SEHNR, CDR2 FQNEAQ, per germline (reference sequence). CDR3 length: 15 residues. For the CDR3, the DNA is TGTGCCAGCAGCTCCGCGGTCGGTCTTTCCTACGAGCAGTACTTC. Translated: CASSSAVGLSYEQYF.

The chain links TRBV6-6 to TRBJ1-5; TRBD1 matches 9 bases. The V and J ends lost 5 bases and 6 bases, in that order; junction bases with no gene match: 2. The CDR3 sequence is 13 residues long. Germline values: CDR1 MNHNY, CDR2 SVGAGI (reference sequence). CDR3 amino acids: CASSGTGSQPQHF. In DNA form, the CDR3 reads TGTGCCAGCAGTGGGACAGGGAGTCAGCCCCAGCATTTT.

The chain links TRBV7-2 to TRBJ2-7; D uncertain. CDR1 SGHTA and CDR2 FQGNSA come from the germline V gene. V gave up 2 bases and J gave up 6 bases, with 5 bases separating them. This CDR3 contains 11 residues. The CDR3 DNA is TGTGCCAGCAGCTTACGGGCCGAGCAGTACTTC. It codes for CASSLRAEQYF.

Comments on this clone: The sample carries other DNA sequences with the same CDR3. The V and J genes are TRBV28 and TRBJ2-2; D not resolved. Trimming pared 3 bases from V and 4 bases from J, leaving 3 bases between. CDR3 length equals 12 residues. Germline-derived CDR1 and CDR2 are MDHEN and SYDVKM. The CDR3 protein is CASSLRTGELFF. CDR3 nucleotides: TGTGCCAGCAGTTTGCGCACCGGGGAGCTGTTTTTT. The complete variable domain, with remaining parts taken from reference TRBV28 and TRBJ2-2, reads DVKVTQSSRYLVKRTGEKVFLECVQDMDHENMFWYRQDPGLGLRLIYFSYDVKMKEKGDIPEGYSVSREKKERFSLILESASTNQTSMYLCASSLRTGELFFGEGSRLTVL.

V gene TRBV4-3 combines with J gene TRBJ2-2; D is perhaps TRBD1 (5 bases). The V and J ends lost 4 bases and 4 bases respectively, with 10 bases between them. The CDR3 runs 14 residues. Germline V gene lookup returns CDR1 LGHNA and CDR2 YSLEER. The CDR3 reads CASSRSDSTGELFF. CDR3 in DNA: TGCGCCAGCAGCCGAAGCGACAGCACCGGGGAGCTGTTTTTT.

This chain joins TRBV19 and TRBJ2-2; 9 bases map to TRBD1. V was pared by 6 bases and J by 5 bases, with 10 bases of the junction left unmatched. CDR1 and CDR2 (germline): LNHDA, SQIVND (reference sequence). The CDR3 extends over 16 amino acids. In DNA form, the CDR3 reads TGTGCCAGTAGAAGCTTACAGGGGGCCCGGACCGGGGAGCTGTTTTTT. Translating it yields CASRSLQGARTGELFF. Filled out from reference TRBV19 and TRBJ2-2, the complete variable domain reads DGGITQSPKYLFRKEGQNVTLSCEQNLNHDAMYWYRQDPGQGLRLIYYSQIVNDFQKGDIAEGYSVSREKKESFPLTVTSAQKNPTAFYLCASRSLQGARTGELFFGEGSRLTVL.

This rearrangement joins TRBV10-2 to TRBJ2-1; a weak D match, TRBD2 (6 bases). Germline CDR1 and CDR2: WSHSY and SAAADI. Between the trimmed V and J ends, which lost 5 bases and 7 bases, there was a span of 18 bases. The CDR3 consists of 15 residues. The CDR3 sequence is CASSRGISLVNEQFF. CDR3 nucleotides: TGCGCCAGCAGTCGGGGGATATCCCTTGTTAATGAGCAGTTCTTC.

The chain has TRBV6-5 and TRBJ1-5; D gene uncertain. The CDR3 runs to 13 residues. Germline lookup yields CDR1 MNHEY and CDR2 SVGAGI. V was shortened by 2 bases and J by 4 bases, with 6 bases between the two germline ends. The DNA for the CDR3 is TGTGCCAGCAGTTACGAGGGTAATCAGCCCCAGCATTTT. As protein: CASSYEGNQPQHF.

The V and J genes are TRBV27 and TRBJ2-3; 11 bases agree with TRBD2. J was trimmed by 9 bases and V by 3 bases; bases with no gene match: 8. CDR1 and CDR2 (germline): MNHEY, SMNVEV (reference sequence). This CDR3 spans 15 amino acids. The chain's CDR3 is CASSFLGTSGSTQYF. The CDR3 nucleotides are TGTGCCAGCAGTTTCCTTGGGACTAGCGGCTCGACGCAGTATTTT.

V usage is TRBV15 and J usage is TRBJ1-1, with a weak D call TRBD1 (5 bases). This CDR3 has 14 residues. The V end lost 1 base, the J end lost 1 base, and 7 bases lay between the germline ends. Germline loops: CDR1 LNHNV, CDR2 YYDKDF (reference sequence). CDR3: CATSRAQGNTEAFF. The DNA of the CDR3 is TGTGCCACCAGCAGAGCCCAGGGGAACACTGAAGCTTTCTTT. The variable domain in full, with the rest retrieved from reference TRBV15 and TRBJ1-1, is DAMVIQNPRYQVTQFGKPVTLSCSQTLNHNVMYWYQQKSSQAPKLLFHYYDKDFNNEADTPDNFQSRRPNTSFCFLDIRSPGLGDTAMYLCATSRAQGNTEAFFGQGTRLTVV.